This T cell receptor (beta chain) was identified during a study of T cell repertoires in aging, cancer and after chemotherapy. Study-level information: Pre- and post-chemotherapy samples were paired from glioblastoma patients treated with temozolomide-based therapy. The full dataset contained approximately 9.6 million TCR reads. General observations from the study: Untreated cancer patients had significantly lower blood TCR diversity than age-matched healthy donors. In each cancer cohort, median generation probability increased across chemotherapy, suggesting thymic output rebounded.

Comment on this clonotype: Its antigen is undetermined.

The template was genomic DNA from peripheral blood, not RNA. Rearranged V-D-J TRB sequences were amplified with a mixed TRB-A/B primer pool. TCRdb ran MiXCR on the multiplex PCR reads and lists one entry per CDR3 protein. The sample lists a few thousand distinct CDR3 sequences, 28% occurring once. This CDR3 is built from 13 residues. The J segment lost 8 bases and the V segment lost 5 bases, leaving 4 bases of the junction unmatched. CDR1 SGHNT and CDR2 YENEEA come from the germline V gene. The TCR originated in a human donor with a solid tumor. Sequenced: blood. The rearrangement joins TRBV11-3 to TRBJ2-1, with 9 nucleotides matching TRBD2. The CDR3 is CASSPRTSDEQFF. The CDR3 bases are TGTGCCAGCAGCCCTCGGACTAGCGATGAGCAGTTCTTC. The complete variable domain, with remaining parts taken from reference TRBV11-3 and TRBJ2-1, reads EAGVVQSPRYKIIEKKQPVAFWCNPISGHNTLYWYLQNLGQGPELLIRYENEEAVDDSQLPKDRFSAERLKGVDSTLKIQPAELGDSAVYLCASSPRTSDEQFFGPGTRLTVL.